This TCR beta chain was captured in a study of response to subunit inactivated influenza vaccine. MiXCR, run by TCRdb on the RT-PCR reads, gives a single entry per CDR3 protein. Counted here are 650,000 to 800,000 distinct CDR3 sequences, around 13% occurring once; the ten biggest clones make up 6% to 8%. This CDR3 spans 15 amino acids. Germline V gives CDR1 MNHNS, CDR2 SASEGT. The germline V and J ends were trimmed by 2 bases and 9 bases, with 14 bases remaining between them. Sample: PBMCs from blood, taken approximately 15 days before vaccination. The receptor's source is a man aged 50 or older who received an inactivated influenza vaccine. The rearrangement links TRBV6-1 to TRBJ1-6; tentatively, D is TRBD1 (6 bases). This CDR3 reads CASSELRTAASPLHF. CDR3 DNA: TGTGCCAGCAGTGAACTCCGGACAGCCGCTTCACCCCTCCACTTT.